The clone carrying this T cell receptor (beta chain) was picked up a small number of times. This sample was taken from a study of blood T cell repertoires in COVID-19. Overall study: Samples came from the United States, Italy and Spain, spanning acute and convalescent COVID-19. T cells, B-cell-depleted T cells, or PBMCs provided the cDNA or gDNA that served as material.

How the authors handled the data: How many nucleated cells were present was estimated from reference gene primer amplification. TCRdb's table, derived via immunoSEQ multiplex PCR, lists solely in-frame clones and lacks some. V and J calls plus clone size are reproduced from that table; the DNA served to infer D and trimming. The sample has about 240,000 clones; roughly four fifths are singletons. The CDR3 runs to 14 residues. V was cut by 8 bases and J by 4 bases, with 14 bases left in between. The germline CDR1 and CDR2 sequences are MNHEY and SVGAGI. The receptor was isolated from a woman older than 75 with acute or convalescent COVID-19. The rearrangement links TRBV6-5 to TRBJ2-2, with a weak D call TRBD2 (5 bases). Material: peripheral blood. The CDR3 loop reads CASSTGVATGELFF. CDR3 sequence (DNA): TGTGCCAGCTCCACCGGGGTAGCCACCGGGGAGCTGTTTTTT.